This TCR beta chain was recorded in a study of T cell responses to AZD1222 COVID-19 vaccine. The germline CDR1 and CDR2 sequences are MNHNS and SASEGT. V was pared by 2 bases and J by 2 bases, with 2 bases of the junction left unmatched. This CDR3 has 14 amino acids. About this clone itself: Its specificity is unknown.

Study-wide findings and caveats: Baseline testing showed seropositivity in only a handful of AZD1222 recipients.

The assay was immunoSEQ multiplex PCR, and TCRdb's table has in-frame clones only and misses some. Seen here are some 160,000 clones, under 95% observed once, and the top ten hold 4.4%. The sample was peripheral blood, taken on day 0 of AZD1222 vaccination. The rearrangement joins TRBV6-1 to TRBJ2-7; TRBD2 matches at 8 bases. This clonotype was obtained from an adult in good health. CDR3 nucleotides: TGTGCCAGCAGTGAAACGGGAGGGACCTACGAGCAGTACTTC. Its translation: CASSETGGTYEQYF.